The rows below give T cell receptor beta chains drawn from one sample of a study of blood T cell repertoires in COVID-19. Profiling relied on immunoSEQ multiplex PCR, and the TCRdb table lists in-frame clones only, not all of them. The repertoire holds fewer than 85,000 clones, with more than 60% as singletons. Specimen: peripheral blood. Every receptor here comes from a woman older than 75 with active or convalescent COVID-19. The CDR3 runs from the conserved cysteine through the conserved F or W. The order of the fields is D gene, clone size, V gene, J gene, CDR3 DNA, CDR3 protein. A D gene is named only where the DNA matches it firmly. Size is stated for part of the rows, as once, few or many counts, or as a class when the clone is expanded.

TRBD2	.	TRBV6-5	TRBJ2-3	TGTGCCACGGGATTAGCGGGGGAGACCGATACGCAGTATTTT	CATGLAGETDTQYF
.	once	TRBV6-5	TRBJ1-4	TGTGCCAGCAGCAGGAGGAGGACTAATGAAAAACTGTTTTTT	CASSRRRTNEKLFF
TRBD2	.	TRBV7-2	TRBJ2-3	TGTGCCAGCAGCACGACTAGCGGGGGGGCAGATACGCAGTATTTT	CASSTTSGGADTQYF
TRBD1	.	TRBV6-5	TRBJ2-7	TGTGCCAGCAGATGGGACAGGGAAAGTAAGCAGTACTTC	CASRWDRESKQYF
TRBD2	.	TRBV11-3	TRBJ2-1	TGTGCCAGCAGCTTAGATCATGATAGCGGGGCTGGTAATGAGCAGTTCTTC	CASSLDHDSGAGNEQFF
TRBD1	once	TRBV3-1/TRBV3-2	TRBJ2-2	TGTGCCAGCAGCCCCAGACAGGGAAACACCGGGGAGCTGTTTTTT	CASSPRQGNTGELFF
.	.	TRBV5-1	TRBJ1-2	TGCGCCAGCAGCTTGGTAACTGGGTCGGGAACTCTTCAAGGCTACACCTTC	CASSLVTGSGTLQGYTF
.	once	TRBV5-4	TRBJ1-1	TGTGCCAGCAGCTTGGGGCGGGGTTCCATGAACACTGAAGCTTTCTTT	CASSLGRGSMNTEAFF
.	few	TRBV19	TRBJ2-2	TGTGCCAGTAGTGCCCTGACGGGGTCGGGGACCGGGGAGCTGTTTTTT	CASSALTGSGTGELFF
.	once	TRBV2	TRBJ2-7	TGTGCCAGCAGAGGGGGGGGACAACTCTACGAGCAGTACTTC	CASRGGGQLYEQYF
TRBD1	once	TRBV7-2	TRBJ1-2	TGTGCCAGCAGCTTTGGACAGGGCTTTTGGGGCTACACCTTC	CASSFGQGFWGYTF
TRBD1	.	TRBV6-5	TRBJ1-1	TGTGCCAGCAGCCCCACAGGGGGCCAAGCTTTCTTT	CASSPTGGQAFF
.	once	TRBV5-6	TRBJ1-1	TGTGCCAGCAGCCCGCTGATAGGGACATCCGTAAGTGAAGCTTTCTTT	CASSPLIGTSVSEAFF
TRBD2	few	TRBV20-1	TRBJ2-3	TGCAGTGCTAGTGCGGGGGGGCCGACAGTGGGAACAGATACGCAGTATTTT	CSASAGGPTVGTDTQYF
.	.	TRBV30	TRBJ2-3	TGTGCCTGGAGTAGGGGGGATACGCAGTATTTT	CAWSRGDTQYF
.	.	TRBV6-2/TRBV6-3	TRBJ2-5	TGTGCCAGCAGTTACGACCGCGCGGGGGACACGGAGACCCAGTACTTC	CASSYDRAGDTETQYF
.	.	TRBV21-1	TRBJ1-6	TGTGCCAGCAGCAAAGGGGTTCGGGAACGCGATTCACCCCTCCACTTT	CASSKGVRERDSPLHF
.	.	TRBV29-1	TRBJ1-2	TGCAGCGTTGGGAACAGTCGCCCACTCTTC	CSVGNSRPLF
.	few	TRBV7-3	TRBJ1-1	TGTGCCAGCAGCTCACAGGGTAGTGGCACTGAAGCTTTCTTT	CASSSQGSGTEAFF
.	few	TRBV11-2	TRBJ1-3	TGTGCCAGCAGCTCCCCCAGGGTCTCTGGAAACACCATATATTTT	CASSSPRVSGNTIYF
TRBD1	.	TRBV5-4	TRBJ2-1	TGTGCCAGCAGCTTGGATGGGGACAGGGGGGATGAGCAGTTCTTC	CASSLDGDRGDEQFF
TRBD1	.	TRBV5-4	TRBJ2-7	TGTGCCGTCAAAGGGGCAGGGGGCTCCTACGAGCAGTACTTC	CAVKGAGGSYEQYF
.	.	TRBV6-5	TRBJ2-3	TGTGCCAGCAGACTTAACTACAACACAGATACGCAGTATTTT	CASRLNYNTDTQYF
TRBD2	.	TRBV14	TRBJ2-2	TGTGCCAGCAGCCAAGTAGGCCTAGCGGGGTCCGGGGAGCTGTTTTTT	CASSQVGLAGSGELFF
.	once	TRBV5-1	TRBJ1-6	TGCGCCAGCAGCTTGGATTCAGGATCACCCCTCCACTTT	CASSLDSGSPLHF
.	.	TRBV7-6	TRBJ1-3	TGTGCCAGCAGCACAGAGACAGCCTCTGGAAACACCATATATTTT	CASSTETASGNTIYF
.	.	TRBV6-6	TRBJ2-5	TGTGCCAGCAGTTGGCAGGGATCAGAGACCCAGTACTTC	CASSWQGSETQYF
.	once	TRBV27	TRBJ1-2	TGTGCCAGCAGTTCCACAGGTTATGGCTACACCTTC	CASSSTGYGYTF
.	.	TRBV7-6	TRBJ2-3	TGTGCCAGCAGCCGGGGGAGCACAGATACGCAGTATTTT	CASSRGSTDTQYF
TRBD1	.	TRBV30	TRBJ1-2	TGTGCCTGGACCCAGCTGACAGGGAATAACTATGGCTACACCTTC	CAWTQLTGNNYGYTF
TRBD1	.	TRBV7-3	TRBJ1-2	TGTGCCAGCAGCTCCAAGGGGGGTAGGGACAGAAGAACCCCCGGCGGCTACACCTTC	CASSSKGGRDRRTPGGYTF
TRBD2	.	TRBV4-3	TRBJ2-7	TGCGCCAGCAGCCAAGACGGCGGGGGGGTCTACGAGCAGTACTTC	CASSQDGGGVYEQYF
TRBD1	.	TRBV7-8	TRBJ1-6	TGTGCCAGCAGCCGCACCCGACCCGGGACAGGGAATAATTCACCCCTCCACTTT	CASSRTRPGTGNNSPLHF
TRBD2	.	TRBV9	TRBJ2-3	TGTGCCAGCAGCGTAGAGGTAGCGGGGGACACAGATACGCAGTATTTT	CASSVEVAGDTDTQYF
TRBD2	.	TRBV6-2/TRBV6-3	TRBJ2-5	TGTGCCAGCAGTTACTGGGGACTAGCGGGGGCCCCGTACCAAGAGACCCAGTACTTC	CASSYWGLAGAPYQETQYF
TRBD2	.	TRBV2	TRBJ2-7	TGTGCCAGCAAAGCGGGGTCCTCCTCCTACGAGCAGTACTTC	CASKAGSSSYEQYF
.	.	TRBV15	TRBJ2-7	TGTGCCACGAGTACAGGGATTCTTTACGAGCAGTACTTC	CATSTGILYEQYF